This T cell receptor beta chain was obtained from a study of blood T cell repertoires in COVID-19. The protocol was immunoSEQ multiplex PCR, while the TCRdb copy is restricted to in-frame clones and leaves out a portion. This sample yields about 210,000 clones, of which around nine tenths are seen a single time; roughly 0.7% belongs to the top ten. Sequenced sample: peripheral blood. This TCR was sampled from a man aged 40-49 years with acute or convalescent COVID-19.

CDR3 sequence (DNA): TGTGCCAGCAGCTTGGGACAGGGCTCTGGAAACACCATATATTTT. Translating gives CASSLGQGSGNTIYF. The genes are TRBV7-6 and TRBJ1-3; 9 bases line up with TRBD1. Germline values: CDR1 SGHVS, CDR2 FNYEAQ. Trimming removed 3 bases from V and 0 bases from J; junction bases left unmatched: 0. The CDR3 loop spans 15 amino acids.